A selection of T cell receptor beta chains follows, all from one sample in a study of Ad26.COV2.S vaccination and SARS-CoV-2 variants. Using immunoSEQ multiplex PCR, the repertoire was profiled, and TCRdb retains in-frame clones only, with some absent. Here the sample spans a few hundred thousand clones, roughly 90% being singletons. The sequenced sample was peripheral blood, obtained in a trial of Ad26.COV2.S vaccine versus placebo. These receptors were taken from a person between 18 and 65 years old who received the Ad26.COV2.S COVID-19 vaccine or a placebo. CDR3s include the opening cysteine and the closing phenylalanine or tryptophan. D genes are given only for firm matches. Clone size is shown for a subset of rows, as once, few, many or a class of expanded clone.

V: TRBV13; D: -; size: -; J: TRBJ2-3; CDR3: CASSLLGGGSRGDTQYF; DNA: TGTGCCAGCAGCTTACTTGGCGGGGGCTCTCGGGGAGATACGCAGTATTTT
V: TRBV30; D: -; size: -; J: TRBJ2-4; CDR3: CAWSVMGTATIQYF; DNA: TGTGCCTGGAGTGTAATGGGAACCGCTACGATTCAGTACTTC
V: TRBV12-5; D: -; size: -; J: TRBJ1-5; CDR3: CASGLDGSNQPQHF; DNA: TGTGCTAGTGGCCTTGACGGAAGCAATCAGCCCCAGCATTTT
V: TRBV28; D: -; size: -; J: TRBJ1-6; CDR3: CASSLSSTHLRYSPLHF; DNA: TGTGCCAGCAGTTTATCATCTACCCATTTACGGTATTCACCCCTCCACTTT
V: TRBV7-2; D: TRBD2; size: -; J: TRBJ2-3; CDR3: CASSLNSGTGADTQYF; DNA: TGTGCCAGCAGCTTAAACAGCGGGACGGGCGCAGATACGCAGTATTTT
V: TRBV6-2/TRBV6-3; D: TRBD2; size: -; J: TRBJ2-2; CDR3: CASSYSRSGGLGWELFF; DNA: TGTGCCAGCAGTTACTCCAGAAGCGGGGGCCTTGGGTGGGAGCTGTTTTTT
V: TRBV6-5; D: -; size: -; J: TRBJ1-2; CDR3: CASSYGTLSNGYTF; DNA: TGTGCCAGCAGTTACGGGACGCTAAGCAATGGCTACACCTTC
V: TRBV25-1; D: TRBD1; size: -; J: TRBJ2-7; CDR3: CASSDSGTGLVEQYF; DNA: TGTGCCAGCAGTGATAGTGGGACAGGGTTAGTCGAGCAGTACTTC
V: TRBV29-1; D: -; size: -; J: TRBJ1-3; CDR3: CSVGGATGNTIYF; DNA: TGCAGCGTTGGGGGGGCTACTGGAAACACCATATATTTT
V: TRBV24-1; D: -; size: -; J: TRBJ1-6; CDR3: CATSVQREGYNSPLHF; DNA: TGTGCCACCAGTGTCCAAAGGGAGGGTTACAATTCACCCCTCCACTTT
V: TRBV2; D: TRBD1; size: -; J: TRBJ1-5; CDR3: CASRGTGGGNQPQHF; DNA: TGTGCCAGCAGAGGGACAGGGGGTGGCAATCAGCCCCAGCATTTT
V: TRBV5-6; D: -; size: -; J: TRBJ1-1; CDR3: CASSLLLSRTANTEAFF; DNA: TGTGCCAGCAGCTTGCTTCTTTCGAGGACAGCGAACACTGAAGCTTTCTTT
V: TRBV19; D: -; size: -; J: TRBJ1-5; CDR3: CASSSAGNQPQHF; DNA: TGTGCCAGTAGTTCGGCGGGGAATCAGCCCCAGCATTTT
V: TRBV5-4; D: -; size: once; J: TRBJ2-7; CDR3: CASSLGGTLNEQYF; DNA: TGTGCCAGCAGCTTGGGGGGGACCTTGAACGAGCAGTACTTC
V: TRBV7-2; D: TRBD2; size: once; J: TRBJ2-2; CDR3: CASSLSGTINTGELFF; DNA: TGTGCCAGCAGCTTATCCGGGACTATCAACACCGGGGAGCTGTTTTTT
V: TRBV5-6; D: -; size: -; J: TRBJ2-4; CDR3: CASTLGGPRNIQYF; DNA: TGTGCCAGCACCCTAGGTGGTCCCCGAAACATTCAGTACTTC
V: TRBV7-9; D: -; size: few; J: TRBJ1-6; CDR3: CASSVTEGYNSPLHF; DNA: TGTGCCAGCAGCGTAACCGAGGGATATAATTCACCCCTCCACTTT
V: TRBV5-1; D: -; size: -; J: TRBJ1-1; CDR3: CASSLVLGENTEAFF; DNA: TGCGCCAGCAGCTTGGTGCTAGGGGAAAACACTGAAGCTTTCTTT
V: TRBV6-1; D: -; size: -; J: TRBJ1-1; CDR3: CASSEGGGMATEAFF; DNA: TGTGCCAGCAGTGAAGGAGGCGGGATGGCGACTGAAGCTTTCTTT
V: TRBV30; D: TRBD1; size: -; J: TRBJ1-5; CDR3: CAWSPGTGNQPQHF; DNA: TGTGCCTGGAGCCCCGGGACAGGCAATCAGCCCCAGCATTTT
V: TRBV6-2/TRBV6-3; D: -; size: -; J: TRBJ1-6; CDR3: CASSFGTLDSWTLHF; DNA: TGTGCCAGCAGTTTCGGGACCCTTGATTCGTGGACCCTCCACTTT
V: TRBV7-2; D: -; size: -; J: TRBJ1-2; CDR3: CASSTIRNYGYTF; DNA: TGTGCCAGCTCGACTATCAGAAACTATGGCTACACCTTC
V: TRBV6-5; D: TRBD1; size: -; J: TRBJ1-2; CDR3: CASRQGAIPNYGYTF; DNA: TGTGCCAGCAGACAGGGGGCGATCCCTAACTATGGCTACACCTTC
V: TRBV11-2; D: TRBD1; size: once; J: TRBJ2-3; CDR3: CASSSGTGYTDTQYF; DNA: TGTGCCAGCAGCTCCGGGACAGGGTACACAGATACGCAGTATTTT
V: TRBV9; D: -; size: -; J: TRBJ2-2; CDR3: CASSPPRGLSTGELFF; DNA: TGTGCCAGCAGCCCACCGAGGGGATTAAGCACCGGGGAGCTGTTTTTT
V: TRBV30; D: -; size: -; J: TRBJ1-2; CDR3: CAWTQGSYGYTF; DNA: TGTGCCTGGACCCAGGGGTCATATGGCTACACCTTC
V: TRBV10-3; D: TRBD1; size: -; J: TRBJ2-5; CDR3: CAIRPEGSGQTYQETQYF; DNA: TGTGCCATCAGACCAGAGGGATCGGGACAGACGTACCAAGAGACCCAGTACTTC
V: TRBV9; D: -; size: -; J: TRBJ2-2; CDR3: CASSVQGWSTGELFF; DNA: TGTGCCAGCAGCGTCCAGGGATGGAGCACCGGGGAGCTGTTTTTT
V: TRBV3-1/TRBV3-2; D: TRBD2; size: -; J: TRBJ2-5; CDR3: CASSQETRLAGGPGETQYF; DNA: TGTGCCAGCAGCCAAGAGACACGGCTAGCGGGGGGGCCTGGTGAGACCCAGTACTTC
V: TRBV5-1; D: TRBD1; size: few; J: TRBJ1-2; CDR3: CASSLERGREDYGYTF; DNA: TGCGCCAGCAGCTTGGAGAGGGGGCGCGAGGACTATGGCTACACCTTC
V: TRBV9; D: TRBD1; size: -; J: TRBJ1-2; CDR3: CASSADPGQAVYGYTF; DNA: TGTGCCAGCAGCGCGGACCCGGGACAGGCTGTCTATGGCTACACCTTC
V: TRBV5-1; D: TRBD2; size: -; J: TRBJ2-1; CDR3: CASSLLAGSGNEQFF; DNA: TGCGCCAGCAGCCTACTAGCGGGGAGTGGGAATGAGCAGTTCTTC
V: TRBV7-2; D: TRBD2; size: few; J: TRBJ2-2; CDR3: CASSSRLAHTGELFF; DNA: TGTGCCAGCAGCTCTAGACTAGCCCACACCGGGGAGCTGTTTTTT
V: TRBV3-1/TRBV3-2; D: -; size: -; J: TRBJ1-1; CDR3: CASSQVGSEAFF; DNA: TGTGCCAGCAGCCAGGTGGGAAGTGAAGCTTTCTTT
V: TRBV9; D: TRBD1; size: -; J: TRBJ2-5; CDR3: CASSPRSGTGGTETQYF; DNA: TGTGCCAGCAGCCCTCGTTCCGGGACAGGGGGCACGGAGACCCAGTACTTC
V: TRBV29-1; D: -; size: -; J: TRBJ2-7; CDR3: CSVVWGASYEQYF; DNA: TGCAGCGTTGTTTGGGGGGCGTCCTACGAGCAGTACTTC
V: TRBV5-4; D: -; size: -; J: TRBJ2-7; CDR3: CASSSGHEYGEQYF; DNA: TGTGCCAGCAGCAGCGGACACGAGTACGGAGAGCAGTACTTC
V: TRBV28; D: -; size: once; J: TRBJ2-5; CDR3: CASSLIRRQTQYF; DNA: TGTGCCAGCAGTTTAATTAGGCGGCAGACCCAGTACTTC
V: TRBV5-6; D: -; size: -; J: TRBJ2-7; CDR3: CASSLMPGLGTSEEQYF; DNA: TGTGCCAGCAGCCTTATGCCAGGGTTGGGGACCTCTGAGGAGCAGTACTTC
V: TRBV15; D: -; size: -; J: TRBJ2-7; CDR3: CATSRESGDVRDEQYF; DNA: TGTGCCACCAGCAGAGAGTCGGGGGATGTACGAGACGAGCAGTACTTC
V: TRBV9; D: -; size: once; J: TRBJ1-6; CDR3: CASSVAGSDTPLHF; DNA: TGTGCCAGCAGCGTAGCAGGGTCGGACACACCCCTCCACTTT
V: TRBV5-4; D: -; size: once; J: TRBJ2-5; CDR3: CASSLSADQETQYF; DNA: TGTGCCAGCAGCTTGTCAGCGGACCAAGAGACCCAGTACTTC
V: TRBV9; D: TRBD1; size: -; J: TRBJ2-3; CDR3: CASSAYRGQTDTQYF; DNA: TGTGCCAGCAGCGCATACAGGGGGCAGACAGATACGCAGTATTTT
V: TRBV27; D: -; size: -; J: TRBJ1-2; CDR3: CASSLSWVGRVDYGYTF; DNA: TGTGCCAGCAGTTTATCGTGGGTGGGGCGAGTGGACTATGGCTACACCTTC
V: TRBV6-2/TRBV6-3; D: -; size: -; J: TRBJ2-3; CDR3: CASSFHSPTDTQYF; DNA: TGTGCCAGCAGTTTCCACAGTCCCACAGATACGCAGTATTTT
V: TRBV10-3; D: TRBD2; size: -; J: TRBJ2-3; CDR3: CATWGLAGRDTQYF; DNA: TGTGCCACGTGGGGACTAGCGGGACGAGATACGCAGTATTTT
V: TRBV2; D: TRBD1; size: -; J: TRBJ1-6; CDR3: CASSEAIPGGSYNSPLHF; DNA: TGTGCCAGCAGTGAAGCCATCCCAGGGGGCTCCTATAATTCACCCCTCCACTTT
V: TRBV4-1; D: -; size: -; J: TRBJ1-1; CDR3: CASSHPKGGPEAFF; DNA: TGCGCCAGCAGCCACCCTAAGGGGGGGCCTGAAGCTTTCTTT
V: TRBV19; D: -; size: -; J: TRBJ1-2; CDR3: CASSIQGSPRYTF; DNA: TGTGCCAGTAGTATCCAGGGATCTCCTCGCTACACCTTC
V: TRBV7-3; D: -; size: -; J: TRBJ2-2; CDR3: CASSSDSANTGELFF; DNA: TGTGCCAGCAGCTCGGACAGCGCGAACACCGGGGAGCTGTTTTTT
V: TRBV4-3; D: TRBD2; size: -; J: TRBJ2-1; CDR3: CASSQDLGAGLARNEQFF; DNA: TGCGCCAGCAGCCAAGATCTGGGGGCGGGACTAGCGAGGAATGAGCAGTTCTTC
V: TRBV28; D: -; size: -; J: TRBJ1-3; CDR3: CASSRTASGNTIYF; DNA: TGTGCCAGCAGCAGGACAGCCTCTGGAAACACCATATATTTT
V: TRBV12-3/TRBV12-4; D: -; size: -; J: TRBJ1-1; CDR3: CASSLGLREAFF; DNA: TGTGCCAGCAGTTTAGGGCTCCGCGAAGCTTTCTTT
V: TRBV11-2; D: TRBD2; size: -; J: TRBJ2-1; CDR3: CASSLDRSSGGYNEQFF; DNA: TGTGCCAGCAGCTTAGATCGGAGTAGCGGGGGGTACAATGAGCAGTTCTTC
V: TRBV4-1; D: TRBD1; size: once; J: TRBJ1-1; CDR3: CASSLRQGDLEAFF; DNA: TGCGCCAGCAGCCTCCGACAGGGGGACTTGGAAGCTTTCTTT